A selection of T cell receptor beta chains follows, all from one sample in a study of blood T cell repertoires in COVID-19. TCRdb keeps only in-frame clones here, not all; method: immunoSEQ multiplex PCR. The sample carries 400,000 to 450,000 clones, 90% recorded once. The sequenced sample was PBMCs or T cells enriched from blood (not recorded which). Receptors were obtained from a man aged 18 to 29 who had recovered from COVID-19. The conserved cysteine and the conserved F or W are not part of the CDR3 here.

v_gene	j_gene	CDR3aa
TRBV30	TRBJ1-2	AWSTGSGGYT
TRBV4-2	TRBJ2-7	ASSQDPTGTGPYEQY
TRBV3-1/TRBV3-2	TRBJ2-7	ASSQAQTPRGLASYEQY
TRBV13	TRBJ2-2	ASSFSAGGLTTGELF
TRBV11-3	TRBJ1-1	ASSFSRTEAF
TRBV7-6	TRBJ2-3	ASSVTSGASTDTQY
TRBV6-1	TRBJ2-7	ASSEDSLIHEQY
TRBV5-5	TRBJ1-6	ASSFGSVSSPLH
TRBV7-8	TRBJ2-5	ASSPGGTRETQY
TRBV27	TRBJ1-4	ASSLLGEKLF
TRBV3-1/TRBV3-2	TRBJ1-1	ASTARMGLMNTEAF
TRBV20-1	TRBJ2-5	SASTGAWETQY
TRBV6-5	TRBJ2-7	ASSLQGVASYEQY
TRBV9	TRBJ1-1	ASSLGVMNTEAF
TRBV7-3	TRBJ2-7	ASSSGPGREQY
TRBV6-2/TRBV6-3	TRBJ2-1	ASSPLAGGEQF
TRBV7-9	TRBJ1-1	ASSLDRVNTEAF
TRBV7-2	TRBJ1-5	ASSSDGDRDQPQH
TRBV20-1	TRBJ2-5	SASPRGRETQY
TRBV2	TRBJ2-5	ASRWETGWETQY
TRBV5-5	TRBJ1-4	ASSWTGTDNEKLF
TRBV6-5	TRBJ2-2	ASMASGWAGELF
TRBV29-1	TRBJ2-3	SVKLRESGDTQY
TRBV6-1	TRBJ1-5	ASSEVEGAHGNQPQH
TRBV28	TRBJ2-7	ASSDAGRLTGEQY
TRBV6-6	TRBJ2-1	ASSHTRTSSSYNEQF
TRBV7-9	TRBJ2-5	ASSAGVGETQY
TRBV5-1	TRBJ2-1	ASSLVASGAGEQF
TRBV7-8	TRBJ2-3	ASSPRLVGERGNTQY
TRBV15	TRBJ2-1	ATSRGGSAGNEQF
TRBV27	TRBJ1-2	ASSLGSGGSYGYT
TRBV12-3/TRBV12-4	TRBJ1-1	ASSLAGNTEAF
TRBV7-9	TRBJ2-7	ASSSWTGNYEQY
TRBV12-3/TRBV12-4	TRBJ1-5	ASSLGPQPQH
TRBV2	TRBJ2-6	ASSGQLLSGANVLT
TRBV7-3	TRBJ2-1	ASSFGQGFYNEQF
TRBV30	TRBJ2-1	AWSRLEEQF
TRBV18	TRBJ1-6	ASSPGQAGNSPLH
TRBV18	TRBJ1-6	ASSQDRRPPLH
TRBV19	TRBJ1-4	ASSITGGGEKLF
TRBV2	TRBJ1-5	ASRGEGQLNQPQH
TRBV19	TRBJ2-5	ASSLGPTGTQY
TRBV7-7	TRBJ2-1	ASSLWHSAYNEQF
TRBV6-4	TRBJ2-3	ASSDVQGRTDTQY
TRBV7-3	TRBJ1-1	ASSLNGGLGTEAF
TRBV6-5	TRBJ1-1	ATRQNTEAF
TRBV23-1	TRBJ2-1	ASSHPGGVDEQF
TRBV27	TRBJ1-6	ASSPRLGDNSPLH
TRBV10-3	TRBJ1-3	ATSSDSSGNTIY
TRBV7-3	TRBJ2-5	ASSLLLAVGETQY
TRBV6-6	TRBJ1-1	ASRGTGGYGTEAF
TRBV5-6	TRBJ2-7	ASSALLPGQGSYEQY
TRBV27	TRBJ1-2	ASSWDSTYGYT
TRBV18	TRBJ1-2	ASSPPAGVYGYT